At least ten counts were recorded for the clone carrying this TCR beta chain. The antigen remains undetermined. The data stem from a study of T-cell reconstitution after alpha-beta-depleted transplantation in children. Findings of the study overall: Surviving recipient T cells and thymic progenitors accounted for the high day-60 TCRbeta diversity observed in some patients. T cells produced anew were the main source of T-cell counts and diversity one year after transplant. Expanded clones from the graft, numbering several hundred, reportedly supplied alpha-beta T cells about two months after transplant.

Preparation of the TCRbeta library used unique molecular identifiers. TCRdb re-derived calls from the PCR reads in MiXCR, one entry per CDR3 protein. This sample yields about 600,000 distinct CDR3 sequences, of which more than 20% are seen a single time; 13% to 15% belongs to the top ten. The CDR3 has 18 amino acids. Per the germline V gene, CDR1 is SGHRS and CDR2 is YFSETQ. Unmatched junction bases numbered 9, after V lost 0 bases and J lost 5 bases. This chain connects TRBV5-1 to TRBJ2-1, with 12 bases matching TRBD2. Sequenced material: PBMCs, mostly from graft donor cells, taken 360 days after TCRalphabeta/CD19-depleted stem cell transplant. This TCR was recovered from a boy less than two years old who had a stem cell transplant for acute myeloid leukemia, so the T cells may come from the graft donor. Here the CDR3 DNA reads TGCGCCAGCAGCTTGGTGGTGGGGCTAGCGGGGGGGGACAATGAGCAGTTCTTC. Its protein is CASSLVVGLAGGDNEQFF.